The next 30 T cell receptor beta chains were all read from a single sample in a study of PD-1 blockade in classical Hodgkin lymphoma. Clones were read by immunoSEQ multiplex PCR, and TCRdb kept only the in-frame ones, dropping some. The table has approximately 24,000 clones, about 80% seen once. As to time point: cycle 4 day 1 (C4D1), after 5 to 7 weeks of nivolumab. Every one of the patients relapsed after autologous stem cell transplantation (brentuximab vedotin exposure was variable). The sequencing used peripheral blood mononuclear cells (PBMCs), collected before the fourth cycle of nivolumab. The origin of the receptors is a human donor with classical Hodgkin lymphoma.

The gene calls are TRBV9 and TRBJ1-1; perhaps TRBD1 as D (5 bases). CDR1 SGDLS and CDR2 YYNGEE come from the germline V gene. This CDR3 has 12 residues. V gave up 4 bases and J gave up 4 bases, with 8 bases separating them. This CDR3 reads CASSPRGTEAFF. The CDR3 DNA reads TGTGCCAGCAGCCCAAGGGGCACTGAAGCTTTCTTT.

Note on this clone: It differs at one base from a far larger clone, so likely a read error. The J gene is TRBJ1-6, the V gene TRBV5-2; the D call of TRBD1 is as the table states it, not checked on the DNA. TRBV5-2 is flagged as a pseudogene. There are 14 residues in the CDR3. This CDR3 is CASSQAGFESPLHF. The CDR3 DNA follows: TGTGCCAGCAGCCAAGCAGGGTTCGAATCACCCCTCCACTTT.

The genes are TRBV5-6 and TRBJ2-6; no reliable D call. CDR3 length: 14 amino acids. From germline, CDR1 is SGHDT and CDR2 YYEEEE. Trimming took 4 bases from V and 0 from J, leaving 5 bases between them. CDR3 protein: CASSPSSGANVLTF. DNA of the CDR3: TGTGCCAGCAGCCCTAGCTCTGGGGCCAACGTCCTGACTTTC.

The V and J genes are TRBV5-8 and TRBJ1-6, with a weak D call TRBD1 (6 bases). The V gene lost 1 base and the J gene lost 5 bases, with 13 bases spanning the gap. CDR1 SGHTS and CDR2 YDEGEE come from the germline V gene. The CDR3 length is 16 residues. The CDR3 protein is CASSLLAGVNNSPLHF. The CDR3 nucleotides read TGTGCCAGCAGCTTGTTGGCAGGGGTCAATAATTCACCCCTCCACTTT.

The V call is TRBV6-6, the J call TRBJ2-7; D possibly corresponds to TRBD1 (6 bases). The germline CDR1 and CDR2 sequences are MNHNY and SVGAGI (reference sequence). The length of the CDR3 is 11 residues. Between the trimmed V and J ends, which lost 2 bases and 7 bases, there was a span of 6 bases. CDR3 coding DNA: TGTGCCAGCAGTTACCAGGGGGAGCAGTACTTC. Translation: CASSYQGEQYF.

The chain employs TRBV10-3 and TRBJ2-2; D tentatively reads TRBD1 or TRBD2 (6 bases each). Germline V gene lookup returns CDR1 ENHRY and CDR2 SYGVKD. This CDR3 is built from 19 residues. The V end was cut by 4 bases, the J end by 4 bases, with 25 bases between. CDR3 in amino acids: CAISGTRPGGTYLTGELFF. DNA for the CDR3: TGTGCCATCAGTGGGACAAGGCCTGGAGGGACATACCTCACCGGGGAGCTGTTTTTT.

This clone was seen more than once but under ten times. CDR3 in DNA: TGTGCCTGGAGTGTTAGTAGCCTGGAGACCCAGTACTTC. It yields the protein CAWSVSSLETQYF. The chain recombines TRBV30 with TRBJ2-5; D is undetermined. The CDR3 length is 13 residues. Per the germline V gene, CDR1 is GTSNPN and CDR2 is SVGIG (reference sequence). The ends were cut back, 0 bases at V and 5 bases at J, with 10 bases in the middle.

CDR3 sequence reads: CASSQEAGGSNQPQHF. In DNA form, the CDR3 reads TGTGCCAGCTCACAAGAGGCAGGGGGTAGCAATCAGCCCCAGCATTTT. The chain uses TRBV18 and TRBJ1-5, with 7 bases identical to TRBD1. This CDR3 has 16 amino acids. Per germline, CDR1 KGHSH and CDR2 LQKENI. The V gene end was trimmed by 4 bases and the J gene end by 0 bases; junction bases not matched to a gene: 6.

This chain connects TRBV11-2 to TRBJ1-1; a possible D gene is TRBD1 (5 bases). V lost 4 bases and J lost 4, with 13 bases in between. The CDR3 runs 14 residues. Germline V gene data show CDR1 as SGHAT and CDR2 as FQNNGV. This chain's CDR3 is CASSSRVVGTEAFF. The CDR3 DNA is TGTGCCAGCAGCTCCAGGGTAGTTGGCACTGAAGCTTTCTTT.

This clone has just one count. CDR3 DNA: TGTGCCAGCAGTGAAAACAGGAATCCCAATTCACCCCTCCACTTT. As protein: CASSENRNPNSPLHF. The chain has TRBV25-1 and TRBJ1-6; D is perhaps TRBD1 (5 bases). CDR3 size: 15 residues. V was clipped by 2 bases and J by 7 bases, with 12 bases between them. CDR1 MGHDK and CDR2 SYGVNS come from the germline V gene.

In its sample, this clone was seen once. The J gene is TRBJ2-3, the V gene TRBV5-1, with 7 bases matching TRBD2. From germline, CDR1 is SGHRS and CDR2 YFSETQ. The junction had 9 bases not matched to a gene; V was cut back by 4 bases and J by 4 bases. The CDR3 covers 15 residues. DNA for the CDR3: TGCGCCAGCAGCGGGCCGGGAGGTAGGCCAGATACGCAGTATTTT. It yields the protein CASSGPGGRPDTQYF.

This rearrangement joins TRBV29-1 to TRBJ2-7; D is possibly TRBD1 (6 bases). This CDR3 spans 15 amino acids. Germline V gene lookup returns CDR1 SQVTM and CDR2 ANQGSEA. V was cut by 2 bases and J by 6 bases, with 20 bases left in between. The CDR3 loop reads CSVEKETGSRPEQYF. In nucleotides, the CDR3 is TGCAGCGTTGAAAAAGAGACAGGATCGAGGCCCGAGCAGTACTTC.

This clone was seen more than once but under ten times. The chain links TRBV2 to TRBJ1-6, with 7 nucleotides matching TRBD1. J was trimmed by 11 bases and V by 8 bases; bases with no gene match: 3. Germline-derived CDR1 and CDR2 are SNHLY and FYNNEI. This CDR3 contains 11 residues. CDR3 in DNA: TGTGCCAGCCGGGACAGCCCACCCCTCCACTTT. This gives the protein CASRDSPPLHF.

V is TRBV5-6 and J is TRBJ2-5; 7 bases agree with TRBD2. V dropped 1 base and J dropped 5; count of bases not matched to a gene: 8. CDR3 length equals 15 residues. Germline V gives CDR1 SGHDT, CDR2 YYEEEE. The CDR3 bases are TGTGCCAGCAGCTTGCCTAGAGGGCGGGGGGAGACCCAGTACTTC. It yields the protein CASSLPRGRGETQYF. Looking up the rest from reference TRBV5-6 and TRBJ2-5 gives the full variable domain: DAGVTQSPTHLIKTRGQQVTLRCSPKSGHDTVSWYQQALGQGPQFIFQYYEEEERQRGNFPDRFSGHQFPNYSSELNVNALLLGDSALYLCASSLPRGRGETQYFGPGTRLLVL.

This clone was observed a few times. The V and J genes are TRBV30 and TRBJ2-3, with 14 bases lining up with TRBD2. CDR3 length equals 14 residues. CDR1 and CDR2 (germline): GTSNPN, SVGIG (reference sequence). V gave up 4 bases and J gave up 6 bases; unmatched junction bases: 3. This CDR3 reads CAWKTSGGADTQYF. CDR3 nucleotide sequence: TGTGCCTGGAAGACTAGCGGGGGGGCGGATACGCAGTATTTT.

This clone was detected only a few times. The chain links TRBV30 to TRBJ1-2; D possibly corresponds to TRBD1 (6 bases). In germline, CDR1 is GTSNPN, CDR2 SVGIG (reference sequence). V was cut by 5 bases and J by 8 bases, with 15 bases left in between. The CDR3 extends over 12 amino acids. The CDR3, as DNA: TGTGCCTGGGGAACGTCAGGGGAAGGCTACACCTTC. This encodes CAWGTSGEGYTF.

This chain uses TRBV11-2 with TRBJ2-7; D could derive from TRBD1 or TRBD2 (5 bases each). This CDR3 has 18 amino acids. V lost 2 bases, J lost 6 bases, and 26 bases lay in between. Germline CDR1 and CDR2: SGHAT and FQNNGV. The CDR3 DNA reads TGTGCCAGCAGCTTACAGAGGGGACCCCTCCGCACTCCGGGCGAGCAGTACTTC. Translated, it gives CASSLQRGPLRTPGEQYF.

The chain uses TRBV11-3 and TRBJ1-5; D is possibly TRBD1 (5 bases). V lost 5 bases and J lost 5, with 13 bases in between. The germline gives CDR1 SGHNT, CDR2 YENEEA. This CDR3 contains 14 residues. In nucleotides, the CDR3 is TGTGCCAGCAGCCCCGGGACCTTCCATCAGCCCCAGCATTTT. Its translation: CASSPGTFHQPQHF.

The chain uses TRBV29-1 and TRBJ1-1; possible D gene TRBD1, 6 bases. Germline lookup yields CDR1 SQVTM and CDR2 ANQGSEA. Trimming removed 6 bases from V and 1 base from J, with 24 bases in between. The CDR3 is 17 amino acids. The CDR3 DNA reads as TGCAGCGTCGACACGGACAGCCATAGGACGGAGAACACTGAAGCTTTCTTT. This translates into CSVDTDSHRTENTEAFF.

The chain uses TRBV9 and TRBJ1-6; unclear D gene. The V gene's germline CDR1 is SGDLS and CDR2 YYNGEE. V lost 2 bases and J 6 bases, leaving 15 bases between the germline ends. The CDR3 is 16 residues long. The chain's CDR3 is CASSVRPLEANSPLHF. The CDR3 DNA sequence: TGTGCCAGCAGCGTTCGGCCCCTCGAAGCTAATTCACCCCTCCACTTT.

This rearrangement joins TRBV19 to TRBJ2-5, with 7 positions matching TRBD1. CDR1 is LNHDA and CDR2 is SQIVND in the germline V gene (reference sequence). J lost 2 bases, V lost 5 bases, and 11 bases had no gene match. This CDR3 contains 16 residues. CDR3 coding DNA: TGTGCCAGTAGTCTCTCCGTTTGGGACAGACAAGAGACCCAGTACTTC. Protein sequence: CASSLSVWDRQETQYF.

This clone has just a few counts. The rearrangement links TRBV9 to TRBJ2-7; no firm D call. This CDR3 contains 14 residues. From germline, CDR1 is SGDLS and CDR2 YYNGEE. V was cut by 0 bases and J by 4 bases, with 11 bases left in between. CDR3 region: CASSVGSSRYEQYF. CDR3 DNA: TGTGCCAGCAGCGTAGGGAGTTCAAGGTACGAGCAGTACTTC.

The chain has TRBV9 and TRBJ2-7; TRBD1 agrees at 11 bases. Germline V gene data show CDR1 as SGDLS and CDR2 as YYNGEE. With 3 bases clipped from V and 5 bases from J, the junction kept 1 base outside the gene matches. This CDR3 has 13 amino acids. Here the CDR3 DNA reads TGTGCCAGCAGCGGGACAGGGGGCGACGAGCAGTACTTC. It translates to CASSGTGGDEQYF.

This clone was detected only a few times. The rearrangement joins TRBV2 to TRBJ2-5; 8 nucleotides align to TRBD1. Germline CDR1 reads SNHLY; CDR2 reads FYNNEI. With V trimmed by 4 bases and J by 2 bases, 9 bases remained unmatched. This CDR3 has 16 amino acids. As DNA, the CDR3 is TGTGCCAGCAGTGCGACAAACAGGGGGATACAAGAGACCCAGTACTTC. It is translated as CASSATNRGIQETQYF. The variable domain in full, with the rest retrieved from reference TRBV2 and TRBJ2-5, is EPEVTQTPSHQVTQMGQEVILRCVPISNHLYFYWYRQILGQKVEFLVSFYNNEISEKSEIFDDQFSVERPDGSNFTLKIRSTKLEDSAMYFCASSATNRGIQETQYFGPGTRLLVL.

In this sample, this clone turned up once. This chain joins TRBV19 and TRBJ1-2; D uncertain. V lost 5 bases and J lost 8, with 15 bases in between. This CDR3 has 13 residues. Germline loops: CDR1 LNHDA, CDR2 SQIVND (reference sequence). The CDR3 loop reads CASSQRPGWGYTF. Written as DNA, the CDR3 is TGTGCCAGTAGTCAGAGACCCGGCTGGGGCTACACCTTC.

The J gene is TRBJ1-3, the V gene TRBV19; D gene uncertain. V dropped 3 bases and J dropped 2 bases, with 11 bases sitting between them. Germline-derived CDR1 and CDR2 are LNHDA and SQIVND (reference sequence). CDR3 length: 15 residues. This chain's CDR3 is CASSIYANPGNTIYF. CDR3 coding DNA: TGTGCCAGTAGTATCTACGCAAACCCTGGAAACACCATATATTTT.

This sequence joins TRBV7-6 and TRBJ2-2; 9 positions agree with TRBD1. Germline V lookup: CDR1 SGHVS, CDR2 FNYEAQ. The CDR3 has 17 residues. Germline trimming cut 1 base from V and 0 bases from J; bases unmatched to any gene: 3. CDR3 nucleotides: TGTGCCAGCAGCTTAGGTGGGACAGGGACGAACACCGGGGAGCTGTTTTTT. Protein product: CASSLGGTGTNTGELFF.

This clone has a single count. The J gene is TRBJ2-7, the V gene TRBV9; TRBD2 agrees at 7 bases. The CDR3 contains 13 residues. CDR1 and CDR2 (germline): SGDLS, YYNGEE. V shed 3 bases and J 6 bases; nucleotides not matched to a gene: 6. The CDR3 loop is CASSAAPGGEQYF. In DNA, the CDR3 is TGTGCCAGCAGCGCGGCCCCGGGGGGCGAGCAGTACTTC.

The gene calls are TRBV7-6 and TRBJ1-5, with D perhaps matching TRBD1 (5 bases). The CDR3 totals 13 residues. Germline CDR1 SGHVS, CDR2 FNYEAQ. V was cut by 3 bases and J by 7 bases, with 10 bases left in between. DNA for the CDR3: TGTGCCAGCAGCTTGGGGGGTGGGCAGCCCCAGCATTTT. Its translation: CASSLGGGQPQHF.

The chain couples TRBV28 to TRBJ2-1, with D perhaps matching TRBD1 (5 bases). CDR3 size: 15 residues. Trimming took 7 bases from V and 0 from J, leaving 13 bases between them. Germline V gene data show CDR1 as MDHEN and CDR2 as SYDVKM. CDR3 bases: TGTGCCAGCAATATTTACAGGAGCTCCTACAATGAGCAGTTCTTC. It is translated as CASNIYRSSYNEQFF.